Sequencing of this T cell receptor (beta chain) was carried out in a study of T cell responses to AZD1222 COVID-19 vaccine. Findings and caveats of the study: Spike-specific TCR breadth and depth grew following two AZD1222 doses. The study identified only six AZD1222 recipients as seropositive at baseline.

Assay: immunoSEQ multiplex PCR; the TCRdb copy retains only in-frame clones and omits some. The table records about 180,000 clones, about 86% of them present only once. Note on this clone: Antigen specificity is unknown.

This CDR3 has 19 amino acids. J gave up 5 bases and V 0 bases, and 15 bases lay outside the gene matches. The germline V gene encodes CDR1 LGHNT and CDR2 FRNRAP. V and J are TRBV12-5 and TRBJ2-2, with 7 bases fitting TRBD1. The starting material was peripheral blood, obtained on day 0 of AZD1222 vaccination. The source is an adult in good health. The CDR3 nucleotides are TGTGCTAGTGGTTTGGTAATCAGAGGACAGGTGATGTCTACCGGGGAGCTGTTTTTT. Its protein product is CASGLVIRGQVMSTGELFF.